This TCR beta chain is drawn from a study of early T cells in non-severe SARS-CoV-2 infection. TCRdb processed the 5' RACE reads anew with MiXCR; each CDR3 protein has one entry. The sample yields 45,000 to 55,000 distinct CDR3 sequences, roughly 11% seen once. Germline lookup yields CDR1 SQVTM and CDR2 ANQGSEA. CDR3 length: 15 amino acids. After removal of 1 base from V and 4 bases from J, the junction contained 7 bases not matched to a gene. This clonotype was observed many times. The sample consisted of whole blood. The V and J genes are TRBV29-1 and TRBJ2-1; 7 nucleotides match TRBD2. The receptor was isolated from an adult who was a healthcare worker with PCR-confirmed SARS-CoV-2 infection or an uninfected control (not recorded which). As DNA, the CDR3 is TGCAGCGTTGAAGGGGTCAGCGGGGTGTACAATGAGCAGTTCTTC. This translates into CSVEGVSGVYNEQFF.